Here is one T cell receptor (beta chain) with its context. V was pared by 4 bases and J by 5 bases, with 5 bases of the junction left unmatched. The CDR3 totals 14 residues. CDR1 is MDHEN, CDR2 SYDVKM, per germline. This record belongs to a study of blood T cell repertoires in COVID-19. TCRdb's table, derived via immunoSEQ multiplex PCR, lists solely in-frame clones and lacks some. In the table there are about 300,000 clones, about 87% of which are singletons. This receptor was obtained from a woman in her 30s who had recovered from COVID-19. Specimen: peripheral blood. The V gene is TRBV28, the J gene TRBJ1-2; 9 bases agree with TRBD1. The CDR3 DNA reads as TGTGCCAGCAGTTCCCGGACAGGGGTTTATGGCTACACCTTC. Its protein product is CASSSRTGVYGYTF.